The 9 T cell receptor beta chains below were found in one sample sequenced in a study of radiotherapy plus CTLA-4 blockade in lung cancer. Sequencing was performed with immunoSEQ multiplex PCR; in TCRdb, only in-frame clones are kept and a portion is missing. The sample holds under 90,000 clones, roughly 78% seen once. The sample in question was peripheral blood, obtained from a patient treated with radiotherapy plus ipilimumab. The source is a human donor with non-small cell lung cancer that progressed on radiotherapy plus ipilimumab.

This clone was detected once. The chain employs TRBV5-5 and TRBJ2-7, with unresolved D. The CDR3 sequence is 13 residues long. The germline V gene encodes CDR1 SGHKS and CDR2 YYEKEE (reference sequence). The V and J ends lost 2 bases and 2 bases respectively, with 8 bases between them. CDR3 loop: CASSFGVTYEQYF. The CDR3 nucleotides are TGTGCCAGCAGCTTCGGAGTGACCTACGAGCAGTACTTC.

This clone was counted a few times. The gene calls are TRBV2 and TRBJ1-1; 7 positions match TRBD1. The CDR3 covers 16 residues. Germline CDR1 reads SNHLY; CDR2 reads FYNNEI. V trimming: 6 bases; J trimming: 5 bases; junction bases outside the gene matches: 15. In nucleotides, the CDR3 is TGTGCCAGCAGCGAAAGATCGACAGGGATAAAGACTGAAGCTTTCTTT. Translation gives CASSERSTGIKTEAFF.

In nucleotides, the CDR3 is TGTGCCAGCGGGAGGAGTTTCGGGAACAATGAGCAGTTCTTC. This translates into CASGRSFGNNEQFF. This chain connects TRBV27 to TRBJ2-1; D possibly corresponds to TRBD2 (6 bases). Germline lookup yields CDR1 MNHEY and CDR2 SMNVEV (reference sequence). This CDR3 is 14 amino acids long. Trimming took 8 bases from V and 5 from J, leaving 16 bases between them.

V gene TRBV27 combines with J gene TRBJ2-7, with 9 bases fitting TRBD1. This CDR3 has 15 amino acids. Germline V CDR1 and CDR2: MNHEY, SMNVEV (reference sequence). V was pared by 5 bases and J by 5 bases, with 10 bases of the junction left unmatched. The CDR3 DNA is TGTGCCAGCAGTCCCCTCTCGGACAGGGGTAACGAGCAGTACTTC. Amino acid sequence: CASSPLSDRGNEQYF.

The rearrangement joins TRBV28 to TRBJ2-7, with 7 bases fitting TRBD1. The CDR3 covers 15 residues. CDR1 is MDHEN, CDR2 SYDVKM, per germline. The V segment lost 5 bases and the J segment 0 bases; nucleotides outside the gene matches: 7. The CDR3 bases are TGTGCCAGCAGTCGAGGGGGCGAAAGCTCCTACGAGCAGTACTTC. Residues: CASSRGGESSYEQYF.

The V and J genes are TRBV7-9 and TRBJ2-2; 8 bases map to TRBD1. In germline, CDR1 is SEHNR, CDR2 FQNEAQ (reference sequence). V shed 3 bases and J 7 bases; nucleotides not matched to a gene: 7. This CDR3 has 15 residues. CDR3 sequence reads: CASSFDRGYRGELFF. The CDR3, as DNA: TGTGCCAGCAGCTTCGACAGGGGTTATCGCGGGGAGCTGTTTTTT.

The V gene is TRBV29-1, the J gene TRBJ1-4; TRBD1 is a possible D gene (6 bases). V was pared by 4 bases and J by 5 bases, with 8 bases between. The CDR3 sequence is 12 residues long. Germline V gene lookup returns CDR1 SQVTM and CDR2 ANQGSEA. CDR3 region: CSVAQGNEKLFF. For the CDR3, the DNA is TGCAGCGTTGCACAGGGAAATGAAAAACTGTTTTTT.

The chain has TRBV18 and TRBJ1-5, with D perhaps TRBD1 (5 bases). The germline V gene encodes CDR1 KGHSH and CDR2 LQKENI. The CDR3 consists of 15 residues. Deletions cut 0 bases from V and 4 bases from J, with 10 bases between. CDR3 coding DNA: TGTGCCAGCTCACCACCAGGGGACTTAAATCAGCCCCAGCATTTT. Encoded protein: CASSPPGDLNQPQHF.

Remarks on this clone: The junction departs from the called germline gene at one end, perhaps through a read error. The chain links TRBV10-3 to TRBJ1-2; D possibly corresponds to TRBD1 (5 bases). Germline V lookup: CDR1 ENHRY, CDR2 SYGVKD. The CDR3 loop spans 12 amino acids. This CDR3 is CAISDLLGTVLF. Here the CDR3 DNA reads TGTGCCATCAGTGATCTACTCGGGACTGTCCTCTTC.